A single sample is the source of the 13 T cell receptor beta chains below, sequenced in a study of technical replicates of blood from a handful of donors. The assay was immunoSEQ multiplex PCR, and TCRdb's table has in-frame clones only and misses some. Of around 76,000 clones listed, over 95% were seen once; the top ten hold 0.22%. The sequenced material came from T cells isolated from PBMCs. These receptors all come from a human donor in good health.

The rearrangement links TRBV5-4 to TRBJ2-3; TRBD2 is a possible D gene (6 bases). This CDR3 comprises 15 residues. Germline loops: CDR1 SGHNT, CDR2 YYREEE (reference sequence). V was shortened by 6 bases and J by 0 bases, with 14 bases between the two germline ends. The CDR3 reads CASTGGGRSTDTQYF. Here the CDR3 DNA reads TGTGCCAGCACCGGGGGAGGCCGAAGCACAGATACGCAGTATTTT.

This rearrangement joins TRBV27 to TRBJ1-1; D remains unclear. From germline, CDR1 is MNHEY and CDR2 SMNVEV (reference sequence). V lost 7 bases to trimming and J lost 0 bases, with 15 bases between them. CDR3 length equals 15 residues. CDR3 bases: TGTGCCAGCACCCCGTTGGCAGGCCTGAACACTGAAGCTTTCTTT. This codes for CASTPLAGLNTEAFF.

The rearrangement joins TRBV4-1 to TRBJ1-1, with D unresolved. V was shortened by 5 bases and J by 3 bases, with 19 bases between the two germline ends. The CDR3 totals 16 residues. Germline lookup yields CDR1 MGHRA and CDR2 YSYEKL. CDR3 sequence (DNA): TGCGCCAGCAGCTATTACATGGCAGGAGGGTACACTGAAGCTTTCTTT. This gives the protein CASSYYMAGGYTEAFF.

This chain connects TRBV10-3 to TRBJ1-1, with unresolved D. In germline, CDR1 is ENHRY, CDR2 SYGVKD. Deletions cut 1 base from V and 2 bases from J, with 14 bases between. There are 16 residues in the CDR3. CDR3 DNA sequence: TGTGCCATCAGTGAGTTCGGGTCCCTAAGTAACACTGAAGCTTTCTTT. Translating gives CAISEFGSLSNTEAFF.

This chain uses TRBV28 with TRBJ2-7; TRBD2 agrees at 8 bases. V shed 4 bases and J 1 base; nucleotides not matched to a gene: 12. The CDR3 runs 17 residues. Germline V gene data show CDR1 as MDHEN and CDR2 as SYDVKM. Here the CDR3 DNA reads TGTGCCAGCAGTTCCATTTCGGGAGGGACAATTTCCTACGAGCAGTACTTC. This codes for CASSSISGGTISYEQYF.

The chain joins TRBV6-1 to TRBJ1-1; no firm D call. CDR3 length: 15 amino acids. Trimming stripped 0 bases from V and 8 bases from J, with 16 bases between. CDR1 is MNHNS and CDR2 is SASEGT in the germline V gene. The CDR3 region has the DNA TGTGCCAGCAGTGAAGCGTCCGGACTCCGACCCGAAGCTTTCTTT. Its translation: CASSEASGLRPEAFF.

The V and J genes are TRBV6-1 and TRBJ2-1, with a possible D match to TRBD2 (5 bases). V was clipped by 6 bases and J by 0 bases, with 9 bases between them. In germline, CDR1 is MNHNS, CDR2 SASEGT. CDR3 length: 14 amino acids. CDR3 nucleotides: TGTGCCAGCAGGGGGAGCGGCTCCTACAATGAGCAGTTCTTC. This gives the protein CASRGSGSYNEQFF.

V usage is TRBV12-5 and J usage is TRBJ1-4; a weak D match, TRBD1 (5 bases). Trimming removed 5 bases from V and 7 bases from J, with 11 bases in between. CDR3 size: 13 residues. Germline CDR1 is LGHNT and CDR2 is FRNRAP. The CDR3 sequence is CASGTPGREKLFF. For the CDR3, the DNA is TGTGCTAGTGGTACCCCAGGGCGTGAAAAACTGTTTTTT.

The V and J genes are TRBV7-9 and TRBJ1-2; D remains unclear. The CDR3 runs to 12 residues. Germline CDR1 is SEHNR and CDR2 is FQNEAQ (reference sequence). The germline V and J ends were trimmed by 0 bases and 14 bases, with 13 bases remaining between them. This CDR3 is CASSLAPRDLTF. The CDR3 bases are TGTGCCAGCAGCTTAGCTCCTCGGGATTTAACCTTC. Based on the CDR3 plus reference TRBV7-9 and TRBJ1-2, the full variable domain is DTGVSQNPRHKITKRGQNVTFRCDPISEHNRLYWYRQTLGQGPEFLTYFQNEAQLEKSRLLSDRFSAERPKGSFSTLEIQRTEQGDSAMYLCASSLAPRDLTFGSGTRLTVV.

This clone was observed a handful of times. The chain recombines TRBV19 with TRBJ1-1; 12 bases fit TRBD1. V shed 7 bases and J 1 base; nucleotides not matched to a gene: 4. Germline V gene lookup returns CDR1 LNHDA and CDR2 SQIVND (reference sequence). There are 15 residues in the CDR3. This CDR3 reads CASMGQGAGNTEAFF. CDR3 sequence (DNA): TGTGCCAGTATGGGACAGGGGGCGGGGAACACTGAAGCTTTCTTT.

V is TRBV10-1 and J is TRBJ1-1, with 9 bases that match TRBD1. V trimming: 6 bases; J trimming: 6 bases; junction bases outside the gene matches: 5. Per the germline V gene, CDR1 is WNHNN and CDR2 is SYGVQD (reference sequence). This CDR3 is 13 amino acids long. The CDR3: CASRGQGNAEAFF. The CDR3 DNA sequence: TGCGCCAGCAGGGGACAGGGAAATGCTGAAGCTTTCTTT.

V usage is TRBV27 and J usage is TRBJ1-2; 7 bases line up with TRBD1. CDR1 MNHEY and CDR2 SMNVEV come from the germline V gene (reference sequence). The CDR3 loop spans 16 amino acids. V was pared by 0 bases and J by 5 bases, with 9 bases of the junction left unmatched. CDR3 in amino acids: CASSLSPRGQGYGYTF. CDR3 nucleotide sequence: TGTGCCAGCAGTTTATCCCCGAGGGGGCAAGGGTATGGCTACACCTTC.

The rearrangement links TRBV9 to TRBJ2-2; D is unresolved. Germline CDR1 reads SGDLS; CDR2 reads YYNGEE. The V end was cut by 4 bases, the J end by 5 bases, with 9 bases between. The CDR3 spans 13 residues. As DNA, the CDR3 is TGTGCCAGCAGCCCGTACTATACCGGGGAGCTGTTTTTT. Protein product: CASSPYYTGELFF.